The 24 T cell receptor beta chains presented below share a single source sample, sequenced in a study of control samples from healthy donors and cancer patients. Profiling relied on immunoSEQ multiplex PCR, and the TCRdb table lists in-frame clones only, not all of them. The table lists 85,000 to 95,000 clones, 88% of them singletons. The sample comprised blood. These receptors came from a woman in her 70s in good health.

The CDR3 loop is CASSFLSGHSGNTIYF. In DNA, the CDR3 is TGTGCCAGCAGCTTCCTGTCAGGCCACTCTGGAAACACCATATATTTT. The chain links TRBV7-9 to TRBJ1-3; D is unresolved. Germline V lookup: CDR1 SEHNR, CDR2 FQNEAQ (reference sequence). Trimming left V 3 bases short and J 0 bases short, with 12 bases between. This CDR3 has 16 residues.

The chain has TRBV9 and TRBJ2-2, with D perhaps matching TRBD1 or TRBD2 (5 bases each). V dropped 0 bases and J dropped 7 bases, with 10 bases sitting between them. The germline V gene encodes CDR1 SGDLS and CDR2 YYNGEE. The CDR3 is made up of 14 amino acids. This CDR3 is CASSVGGYGGELFF. The CDR3 DNA is TGTGCCAGCAGCGTAGGGGGGTATGGCGGGGAGCTGTTTTTT.

This chain uses TRBV18 with TRBJ1-3; D unresolved. V lost 1 base, J lost 7 bases, and 17 bases lay in between. Germline V gene data show CDR1 as KGHSH and CDR2 as LQKENI. The CDR3 runs to 16 residues. The CDR3 protein is CASSPLGRPYPNTIYF. The DNA of the CDR3 is TGTGCCAGCTCACCACTGGGGAGACCATACCCGAACACCATATATTTT. Combining the CDR3 with reference TRBV18 and TRBJ1-3 gives the whole variable domain NAGVMQNPRHLVRRRGQEARLRCSPMKGHSHVYWYRQLPEEGLKFMVYLQKENIIDESGMPKERFSAEFPKEGPSILRIQQVVRGDSAAYFCASSPLGRPYPNTIYFGEGSWLTVV.

V gene TRBV23-1 combines with J gene TRBJ1-5; D is unresolved. TRBV23-1 is sorted into the ORF group, with uncertain function. Trimming left V 5 bases short and J 10 bases short, with 3 bases between. The CDR3 covers 9 residues. CDR3: CASSFPQHF. CDR3 in DNA: TGCGCCAGCAGTTTTCCCCAGCATTTT.

In its sample, this clone was seen a few times. The CDR3 here is CASSSPGNTEAFF. In DNA form, the CDR3 reads TGTGCCAGCAGCAGCCCAGGGAACACTGAAGCTTTCTTT. The V and J genes are TRBV7-3 and TRBJ1-1; D uncertain. The germline CDR1 and CDR2 sequences are SGHTA and FQGTGA. This CDR3 spans 13 amino acids. Trimming stripped 5 bases from V and 1 base from J, with 8 bases between.

This chain connects TRBV6-5 to TRBJ1-1; TRBD1 agrees at 8 bases. V lost 6 bases and J lost 6; bases outside the gene matches: 12. CDR1 is MNHEY, CDR2 SVGAGI, per germline. The CDR3 covers 15 residues. CDR3 nucleotides: TGTGCCAGCAGCCACCTGACAGGGGTGAGGGCTGAAGCTTTCTTT. Protein product: CASSHLTGVRAEAFF.

This clone was seen only a few times. The chain is built from TRBV20-1 and TRBJ1-5, with D hard to call. The V end lost 5 bases, the J end lost 8 bases, and 4 bases lay between the germline ends. There are 9 residues in the CDR3. Per germline, CDR1 DFQATT and CDR2 SNEGSKA (reference sequence). As DNA, the CDR3 is TGCAGTGCTGGGAAGCCCCAGCATTTT. Translating it yields CSAGKPQHF.

J is TRBJ1-2 and V is TRBV15, with 8 bases that match TRBD1. V shed 3 bases and J 4 bases; nucleotides not matched to a gene: 4. Germline values: CDR1 LNHNV, CDR2 YYDKDF (reference sequence). The CDR3 spans 14 residues. Here the CDR3 DNA reads TGTGCCACCAGCAGGGACAGGGCTGCCTATGGCTACACCTTC. Protein product: CATSRDRAAYGYTF.

This chain uses TRBV5-6 with TRBJ1-1; 7 positions match TRBD1. The CDR3 is 15 amino acids. The V gene's germline CDR1 is SGHDT and CDR2 YYEEEE. V shed 5 bases and J 0 bases; nucleotides not matched to a gene: 7. In nucleotides, the CDR3 is TGTGCCAGCAGTCGCCTGGGACAGCTGAACACTGAAGCTTTCTTT. Its translation: CASSRLGQLNTEAFF.

This rearrangement joins TRBV10-3 to TRBJ2-1; D may be TRBD1 (6 bases). The CDR3 covers 14 residues. CDR1 and CDR2 from the germline V gene are ENHRY and SYGVKD. V was shortened by 7 bases and J by 5 bases, with 15 bases between the two germline ends. The CDR3 nucleotides read TGTGCCATCACCCGAGGGGGTTTGGACAATGAGCAGTTCTTC. It specifies CAITRGGLDNEQFF.

V is TRBV11-2 and J is TRBJ2-7; tentatively, D is TRBD1 (6 bases). Trimming shortened V by 1 base and J by 5 bases, and 21 bases separated the two germline ends. This CDR3 is 17 amino acids long. The germline V gene encodes CDR1 SGHAT and CDR2 FQNNGV. The chain's CDR3 is CASSLGRSGTIFNEQYF. The CDR3 coding sequence is TGTGCCAGCAGCTTAGGTAGATCAGGGACAATATTCAACGAGCAGTACTTC.

The chain joins TRBV6-1 to TRBJ1-6; D unclear. V shed 3 bases and J shed 10 bases, with 13 bases lying between them. The germline V gene encodes CDR1 MNHNS and CDR2 SASEGT. The CDR3 consists of 14 residues. This CDR3 is CASSDSVYRSPLHF. In nucleotides, the CDR3 is TGTGCCAGCAGTGATTCGGTATATCGCTCACCCCTCCACTTT.

The gene calls are TRBV5-1 and TRBJ1-4; D is undetermined. Germline-derived CDR1 and CDR2 are SGHRS and YFSETQ. V dropped 4 bases and J dropped 0 bases, with 10 bases sitting between them. This CDR3 spans 15 amino acids. The CDR3: CASSPRSATNEKLFF. CDR3 sequence (DNA): TGCGCCAGCAGCCCCCGGTCTGCAACTAATGAAAAACTGTTTTTT.

The chain recombines TRBV6-2 or TRBV6-3 with TRBJ2-1; possibly TRBD2 for D (5 bases). Germline-derived CDR1 and CDR2 are MNHEY and SVGEGT. V dropped 2 bases and J dropped 5 bases, with 10 bases sitting between them. The CDR3 is 14 residues long. The CDR3 protein is CASSYELEDNEQFF. The CDR3 coding sequence is TGTGCCAGCAGTTACGAACTAGAGGACAATGAGCAGTTCTTC.

The genes are TRBV11-1 and TRBJ1-1; D unclear. V gave up 3 bases and J gave up 3 bases, with 2 bases separating them. The V gene's germline CDR1 is SGHAT and CDR2 FQDESV (reference sequence). The CDR3 loop spans 11 amino acids. CDR3 in amino acids: CASSFDTEAFF. CDR3 DNA sequence: TGTGCCAGCAGCTTCGACACTGAAGCTTTCTTT.

The chain couples TRBV2 to TRBJ1-1; 8 bases match TRBD1. V trimming: 5 bases; J trimming: 4 bases; junction bases outside the gene matches: 6. The germline gives CDR1 SNHLY, CDR2 FYNNEI. The CDR3 runs to 14 residues. The CDR3 nucleotides are TGTGCCAGCAGTCTCGGACAGGGCTCCACTGAAGCTTTCTTT. Amino acid sequence: CASSLGQGSTEAFF.

The chain links TRBV27 to TRBJ2-1; D may be TRBD1 (6 bases). Germline V CDR1 and CDR2: MNHEY, SMNVEV (reference sequence). The CDR3 length is 17 residues. V was cut by 6 bases and J by 3 bases, with 21 bases left in between. The CDR3 reads CASREQNRALGYNEQFF. The CDR3 DNA reads as TGTGCCAGCAGGGAACAGAACAGGGCATTGGGCTACAATGAGCAGTTCTTC.

The chain has TRBV7-8 and TRBJ2-5; D not certain. The CDR3 extends over 14 amino acids. The V and J ends lost 3 bases and 2 bases respectively, with 10 bases between them. Germline V gene sequence: CDR1 SGHVS, CDR2 FQNEAQ. CDR3 in amino acids: CASSLGNTQETQYF. The CDR3 DNA reads as TGTGCCAGCAGCTTGGGAAACACTCAAGAGACCCAGTACTTC.

The chain carries TRBV6-2 or TRBV6-3 and TRBJ1-1; 7 bases match TRBD1. With V trimmed by 0 bases and J by 5 bases, 3 bases remained unmatched. CDR3 length equals 14 residues. Germline CDR1 reads MNHEY; CDR2 reads SVGEGT. CDR3 sequence (DNA): TGTGCCAGCAGTTACTCTCCAGGGGGGACTGAAGCTTTCTTT. It yields the protein CASSYSPGGTEAFF.

The chain carries TRBV27 and TRBJ2-1; D is perhaps TRBD1 (8 bases). Trimming removed 8 bases at V and 8 bases at J, with 25 bases between. In germline, CDR1 is MNHEY, CDR2 SMNVEV (reference sequence). The CDR3 is made up of 16 amino acids. The chain's CDR3 is CASGGPQGALADEQFF. Written as DNA, the CDR3 is TGTGCCAGCGGCGGCCCTCAGGGGGCCCTAGCGGATGAGCAGTTCTTC.

V and J are TRBV3-1 (or the pseudogene TRBV3-2) and TRBJ2-3, with D perhaps given as TRBD1 or TRBD2 (5 bases each). Trimming left V 7 bases short and J 3 bases short, with 20 bases between. CDR1 and CDR2 from the germline V gene are LGHDT and YNNKEL (reference sequence). The CDR3 covers 16 residues. CDR3 coding DNA: TGTGCCAGCAAGCCGAGGGGCCCTTTCGGGACAGATACGCAGTATTTT. Translation: CASKPRGPFGTDTQYF.

This chain links TRBV29-1 with TRBJ2-5; 10 bases align to TRBD2. V gave up 4 bases and J gave up 9 bases; unmatched junction bases: 2. This CDR3 has 11 amino acids. CDR1 is SQVTM and CDR2 is ANQGSEA in the germline V gene. Here the CDR3 DNA reads TGCAGCGTTGGTAGCGGGAGGCCCCAGTACTTC. Amino acid sequence: CSVGSGRPQYF.

This chain joins TRBV5-1 and TRBJ2-5; 8 nucleotides align to TRBD1. This CDR3 has 15 residues. The V and J ends lost 4 bases and 5 bases, in that order; junction bases with no gene match: 10. CDR1 is SGHRS and CDR2 is YFSETQ in the germline V gene. DNA of the CDR3: TGCGCCAGCAGCGCAGCTGGACAGGGAGTGGAGACCCAGTACTTC. Residues: CASSAAGQGVETQYF.

The chain joins TRBV7-9 to TRBJ2-5; TRBD2 aligns across 10 bases. The length of the CDR3 is 15 residues. Germline CDR1 reads SEHNR; CDR2 reads FQNEAQ (reference sequence). Germline trimming cut 4 bases from V and 2 bases from J; bases unmatched to any gene: 4. CDR3 sequence: CASSSGLAVQETQYF. CDR3 sequence (DNA): TGTGCCAGCAGCTCCGGACTAGCGGTACAAGAGACCCAGTACTTC.